The 30 T cell receptor beta chains below were found in one sample sequenced in a study of Graves' ophthalmopathy and Graves' hyperthyroidism. RNA served as the template for amplifying TCR beta CDR3 regions. First-round RT-PCR used HTBI primers; second-round multiplex PCR followed. A single record per CDR3 protein comes from TCRdb applying MiXCR to the multiplex PCR reads. This table has 650,000 to 800,000 distinct CDR3 sequences, just over 40% appearing once. The sequencing input was peripheral blood. The receptors derive from an adult man with Graves' ophthalmopathy.

This clonotype was seen more than once but under ten times. J is TRBJ2-7 and V is TRBV12-3 or TRBV12-4, with TRBD1 matching over 8 bases. This CDR3 contains 16 residues. J lost 2 bases, V lost 5 bases, and 11 bases had no gene match. The CDR3 DNA is TGTGCCAGCAGTACATTTGGGGGGACAGGTCCCTACGAGCAGTACTTC. Translation: CASSTFGGTGPYEQYF.

The chain combines TRBV24-1 with TRBJ1-4; possible D gene TRBD1, 5 bases. The CDR3 covers 16 residues. The V gene's germline CDR1 is KGHDR and CDR2 SFDVKD. Deletions cut 4 bases from V and 5 bases from J, with 16 bases between. The CDR3 loop is CATSEASGTGNEKLFF. CDR3 in DNA: TGTGCCACCAGTGAGGCTAGCGGGACCGGGAATGAAAAACTGTTTTTT.

The genes are TRBV24-1 and TRBJ2-5; D perhaps matches TRBD1 (5 bases). The germline CDR1 and CDR2 sequences are KGHDR and SFDVKD. This CDR3 is built from 15 residues. V lost 9 bases and J 2 bases, leaving 18 bases between the germline ends. CDR3 bases: TGTGCCACCGGAGCACATAGGGCAGGGCAAGAGACCCAGTACTTC. Its protein is CATGAHRAGQETQYF.

This clonotype has at least ten counts. This chain links TRBV6-1 with TRBJ1-5; 9 bases agree with TRBD1. Looked up from germline, CDR1 is MNHNS and CDR2 is SASEGT. The CDR3 totals 15 residues. V lost 6 bases to trimming and J lost 7 bases; unmatched junction nucleotides: 10. The CDR3 here is CASRETGGARQPQHF. For the CDR3, the DNA is TGTGCCAGCAGGGAAACAGGGGGCGCGAGGCAGCCCCAGCATTTT.

The CDR3 DNA follows: TGTGCCAGCAGTTCCGCGCAGGGGAGACGAGATACGCAGTATTTT. It specifies CASSSAQGRRDTQYF. The rearrangement links TRBV12-3 or TRBV12-4 to TRBJ2-3; D perhaps matches TRBD1 (6 bases). Trimming shortened V by 4 bases and J by 5 bases, and 16 bases separated the two germline ends. The CDR3 runs to 15 residues.

Worth noting for this clonotype: This may be a read error: a much more frequent sequence differs by one nucleotide. The V call is TRBV9, the J call TRBJ1-2; a possible D gene is TRBD1 (5 bases). The CDR3 spans 14 residues. V was trimmed by 3 bases and J by 6 bases, leaving 15 bases between them. The germline CDR1 and CDR2 sequences are SGDLS and YYNGEE. CDR3 sequence reads: CASSAWGTDHGYTF. CDR3 sequence (DNA): TGTGCCAGCAGCGCCTGGGGGACGGACCATGGCTACACCTTC.

In its sample, this clonotype was seen a few times. V and J are TRBV20-1 and TRBJ1-5; TRBD1 might be the D (6 bases). V lost 1 base to trimming and J lost 7 bases, with 14 bases between them. CDR3 length equals 14 residues. CDR1 DFQATT and CDR2 SNEGSKA come from the germline V gene (reference sequence). The CDR3 loop is CSARAGGETQPQHF. Here the CDR3 DNA reads TGCAGTGCTAGAGCTGGGGGCGAAACCCAGCCCCAGCATTTT.

This clonotype was counted many times. The genes are TRBV5-1 and TRBJ1-1; a weak D match, TRBD1 (5 bases). The germline V and J ends were trimmed by 2 bases and 5 bases, with 10 bases remaining between them. CDR1 is SGHRS and CDR2 is YFSETQ in the germline V gene. The CDR3 totals 13 residues. CDR3 DNA: TGCGCCAGCAGCTTCACAGGTGAAACTGAAGCTTTCTTT. Its protein product is CASSFTGETEAFF.

A note on this clonotype: One end of the junction does not line up with germline, which may come from a read error. The chain is built from TRBV2 and TRBJ2-6; possible D gene TRBD1, 6 bases. The CDR3 totals 12 residues. Germline CDR1 SNHLY, CDR2 FYNNEI. For the CDR3, the DNA is TGTGCCAGCAGAGTCGGACAGAACACTGAAGCTTTC. Its translation is CASRVGQNTEAF.

Points on this clonotype: A much larger clone sits a single nucleotide away, making a read error possible. V and J are TRBV7-8 and TRBJ2-7, with unresolved D. This CDR3 contains 12 residues. V was trimmed by 5 bases and J by 5 bases, leaving 10 bases between them. Germline lookup yields CDR1 SGHVS and CDR2 FQNEAQ. CDR3 residues: CASSAARNEQYF. CDR3 nucleotides: TGTGCCAGCAGCGCCGCTAGAAACGAGCAGTACTTC.

This clonotype was counted many times. V and J are TRBV10-3 and TRBJ2-2, with D possibly called TRBD1 or TRBD2 (5 bases each). Per germline, CDR1 ENHRY and CDR2 SYGVKD. This CDR3 region has 15 residues. Trimming cost V 2 bases and J 4 bases, with 11 bases left between them. The CDR3, as DNA: TGTGCCATCAGTGAGCCGGGACCATCCACCGGGGAGCTGTTTTTT. Translation: CAISEPGPSTGELFF.

This clonotype was picked up many times. The rearrangement uses TRBV6-6 and TRBJ1-3; D is uncertain. Germline V gene lookup returns CDR1 MNHNY and CDR2 SVGAGI (reference sequence). V was trimmed by 0 bases and J by 1 base, leaving 4 bases between them. The CDR3 length is 14 residues. CDR3 coding DNA: TGTGCCAGCAGTTACTCGGGTTCTGGAAACACCATATATTTT. Its translation: CASSYSGSGNTIYF.

The sample holds many counts of this clonotype. This chain links TRBV7-9 with TRBJ2-7; D uncertain. The V end was cut by 5 bases, the J end by 2 bases, with 13 bases between. CDR1 and CDR2 (germline): SEHNR, FQNEAQ (reference sequence). This CDR3 contains 14 residues. In nucleotides, the CDR3 is TGTGCCAGCAGCGAAGAAATCGGTCCCTACGAGCAGTACTTC. Amino acids: CASSEEIGPYEQYF.

This clonotype was observed at least ten times. The V call is TRBV7-2, the J call TRBJ2-7; TRBD2 agrees at 7 bases. This CDR3 region has 14 residues. V lost 2 bases to trimming and J lost 5 bases; unmatched junction nucleotides: 6. From germline, CDR1 is SGHTA and CDR2 FQGNSA. The CDR3 DNA reads TGTGCCAGCAGCTTACTGGGAGGGAGCGACGAGCAGTACTTC. Protein product: CASSLLGGSDEQYF.

This clonotype was seen ten or more times. The rearrangement links TRBV19 to TRBJ1-2; 8 nucleotides line up with TRBD1. CDR1 and CDR2 (germline): LNHDA, SQIVND (reference sequence). The CDR3 length is 14 residues. Trimming took 6 bases from V and 3 from J; bases not matched to a gene: 6. CDR3 sequence: CASRGSTGDYGYTF. The DNA of the CDR3 is TGTGCCAGTAGGGGATCGACAGGGGACTATGGCTACACCTTC.

This clonotype has at least ten counts. The V and J genes are TRBV10-3 and TRBJ2-6; D is possibly TRBD2 (6 bases). The CDR3 contains 15 residues. Germline V gene lookup returns CDR1 ENHRY and CDR2 SYGVKD. V lost 5 bases to trimming and J lost 3 bases, with 11 bases between them. The CDR3 sequence: CAISSGVSGANVLTF. CDR3 DNA: TGTGCCATCAGTTCGGGGGTTAGTGGGGCCAACGTCCTGACTTTC.

Points on this clonotype: A much bigger clone sits one base away, suggesting this may be a read error. J is TRBJ2-5 and V is TRBV2; no clear D. In germline, CDR1 is SNHLY, CDR2 FYNNEI. V lost 6 bases, J lost 7 bases, and 15 bases lay in between. The CDR3 loop spans 13 amino acids. DNA for the CDR3: TGTGCCAGCAGGGAACACCCAGGCGGGACCCAGTACTTC. Translation: CASREHPGGTQYF.

J is TRBJ1-1 and V is TRBV20-1; a possible D gene is TRBD1 (5 bases). The CDR3 has 12 amino acids. Germline V gene sequence: CDR1 DFQATT, CDR2 SNEGSKA (reference sequence). Trimming left V 6 bases short and J 6 bases short, with 14 bases between. Here the CDR3 reads CSAGDVGPEAFF. The CDR3 DNA reads as TGCAGTGCCGGGGACGTAGGGCCTGAAGCTTTCTTT.

This clonotype was detected ten times or more. The chain uses TRBV2 and TRBJ1-2, with 12 bases that match TRBD1. The CDR3 covers 18 residues. Germline CDR1 and CDR2: SNHLY and FYNNEI. J gave up 5 bases and V 4 bases, and 14 bases lay outside the gene matches. CDR3 DNA sequence: TGTGCCAGCAGTGCGACCGAAGGGGGACAGGGGGCTGGTTATGGCTACACCTTC. Encoded protein: CASSATEGGQGAGYGYTF.

The V and J genes are TRBV7-6 and TRBJ2-7, with D perhaps TRBD1 (6 bases). Between the trimmed V and J ends, which lost 7 bases and 1 base, there was a span of 14 bases. The CDR3 extends over 14 amino acids. Germline V gene sequence: CDR1 SGHVS, CDR2 FNYEAQ. CDR3 protein: CASNGKGQSYEQYF. CDR3 coding DNA: TGTGCCAGCAACGGTAAAGGACAGTCCTACGAGCAGTACTTC.

The chain links TRBV5-5 to TRBJ2-7, with 10 bases matching TRBD2. V lost 2 bases to trimming and J lost 3 bases; unmatched junction nucleotides: 5. This CDR3 spans 15 amino acids. Germline V gives CDR1 SGHKS, CDR2 YYEKEE (reference sequence). The CDR3 bases are TGTGCCAGCAGCTTTACTAGCGGGATAAGCTACGAGCAGTACTTC. It is translated as CASSFTSGISYEQYF.

About this clonotype itself: A read error is possible here, since a much larger clone lies one base away. V gene TRBV20-1 combines with J gene TRBJ2-5, with D possibly matching TRBD2 (6 bases). This CDR3 comprises 14 residues. Trimming took off 6 bases at V and 2 bases at J, with 16 bases between the two ends. From germline, CDR1 is DFQATT and CDR2 SNEGSKA (reference sequence). The CDR3 reads CSAAPGLLQETQYF. The CDR3 region has the DNA TGCAGTGCAGCACCGGGACTTCTGCAAGAGACCCAGTACTTC.

This clonotype was recorded once. The rearrangement joins TRBV29-1 to TRBJ1-2; the D gene is possibly TRBD1 (5 bases). The CDR3 is 12 residues long. The germline V gene has CDR1 SQVTM and CDR2 ANQGSEA. CDR3 residues: CSGGENPSGYTF. The CDR3, as DNA: TGCAGTGGGGGTGAGAACCCTAGTGGCTACACCTTC.

Note on this clonotype: The DNA is left out, because the CDR3 cannot be placed on it with certainty; the CDR3 is given as TCRdb lists it. The J gene is TRBJ2-7, the V gene TRBV7-9; the D segment call TRBD1 is taken from the table without a DNA check. Germline lookup yields CDR1 SEHNR and CDR2 FQNEAQ (reference sequence). 18 amino acids form the CDR3, both terminal residues included. CDR3 residues: CASSPCASSYSYGSEQYF.

This clonotype has at least ten counts. The gene calls are TRBV25-1 and TRBJ2-3; the D gene is possibly TRBD1 (6 bases). Between the trimmed V and J ends, which lost 10 bases and 6 bases, there was a span of 20 bases. The CDR3 contains 14 residues. Germline CDR1 and CDR2: MGHDK and SYGVNS. The DNA for the CDR3 is TGTGCCACCCGACTCAGGTACAGGGCGGATACGCAGTATTTT. Translation gives CATRLRYRADTQYF.

The chain is built from TRBV9 and TRBJ2-6; D uncertain. The CDR3 spans 14 residues. Germline V gene data show CDR1 as SGDLS and CDR2 as YYNGEE. With 0 bases removed from V and 3 bases from J, the gap between germline ends came to 4 bases. The CDR3 nucleotides are TGTGCCAGCAGCGTAGGGGATGGGGCCAACGTCCTGACTTTC. Protein product: CASSVGDGANVLTF.

This clonotype has a count of ten or more. This chain links TRBV6-5 with TRBJ2-5; D is possibly TRBD1 or TRBD2 (6 bases each). CDR3 length: 16 residues. V lost 0 bases, J lost 5 bases, and 16 bases lay in between. Germline V gene data show CDR1 as MNHEY and CDR2 as SVGAGI. CDR3: CASSYSGGRSGETQYF. CDR3 in DNA: TGTGCCAGCAGTTACTCAGGGGGGCGGTCCGGGGAGACCCAGTACTTC.

This clonotype was observed at least ten times. The CDR3 DNA is TGTGCCACCAGTCTTACGGGTATCGGCTACACCTTC. Amino acids: CATSLTGIGYTF. J is TRBJ1-2 and V is TRBV24-1, with D unclear. There are 12 residues in the CDR3. Germline assignment: CDR1 KGHDR and CDR2 SFDVKD. Trimming took off 6 bases at V and 8 bases at J, with 12 bases between the two ends.

A note on this clonotype: Just one base apart from a much larger clone, this may be a read error. The chain joins TRBV5-1 to TRBJ1-1, with unresolved D. The CDR3 spans 11 residues. Germline CDR1 SGHRS, CDR2 YFSETQ. The CDR3 DNA follows: TGCGCCGGCAGTCGAAACGCTGAAGCTTTCTTT. Protein sequence: CAGSRNAEAFF.

This clonotype was found many times. The chain carries TRBV4-2 and TRBJ2-7; a possible D gene is TRBD2 (6 bases). The ends were cut back, 0 bases at V and 1 base at J, with 10 bases in the middle. Germline CDR1 reads LGHNA; CDR2 reads YNFKEQ. This CDR3 has 15 residues. CDR3 loop: CASSQEAGTSYEQYF. CDR3 sequence (DNA): TGTGCCAGCAGCCAAGAGGCGGGAACTTCCTACGAGCAGTACTTC.